This TCR beta chain derives from a study of T cells in Graves' hyperthyroidism and ophthalmopathy. This clonotype appeared many times. The study excluded patients with uncontrolled infection, other autoimmune disease, pregnancy or lactation. Clinical symptoms, serum thyroxine and TRAb, thyroid ultrasound and orbital computed tomography were used for the diagnoses. Cells are PBMCs isolated from approximately 9.2 ml of fresh blood. The V end was cut by 3 bases, the J end by 7 bases, with 13 bases between. The CDR3 extends over 14 amino acids. Amplification targeted TCR beta CDR3 regions from RNA transcripts. An initial round of RT-PCR targeting the TCR CDR3 relied on the HTBI primer set. Using its own MiXCR run on the multiplex PCR reads, TCRdb lists one record per CDR3 protein. The profile covers fewer than 550,000 distinct CDR3 sequences, with 15% to 18% appearing a single time and around 7.3% taken by the ten largest.

This TCR derives from a woman aged 18 to 35 with Graves' hyperthyroidism. The rearrangement uses TRBV12-3 or TRBV12-4 and TRBJ1-5, with D perhaps TRBD1 (5 bases). Sequencing used blood. In DNA form, the CDR3 reads TGTGCCAGCAGTTTCGTAAGGGGAGAACAGCCCCAGCATTTT. Its protein is CASSFVRGEQPQHF.